This T cell receptor beta chain was documented in a study of OX40 agonist ivuxolimab in advanced cancers. Whole-study context: Under the entry rules, prior anti-PD-1, anti-PD-L1 or anti-CTLA-4 therapy was allowed, and approximately 36% had some.

The CDR3 totals 15 residues. V lost 5 bases to trimming and J lost 6 bases; unmatched junction nucleotides: 11. Germline CDR1 reads KGHSH; CDR2 reads LQKENI. Sequencing was performed with immunoSEQ multiplex PCR; in TCRdb, only in-frame clones are kept and a portion is missing. The table records over 95,000 clones, 85% to 90% of them present only once. The sequenced sample was CD4+ or CD8+ T cells sorted from blood, obtained in a trial of the OX40 agonist ivuxolimab. This receptor was taken from an adult with an advanced solid tumor such as melanoma, head and neck, liver or kidney cancer. The chain couples TRBV18 to TRBJ1-2, with TRBD1 identical over 8 bases. CDR3 amino acids: CASSSRGQGDDGYTF. CDR3 DNA sequence: TGTGCCAGCTCATCGAGAGGACAGGGAGACGATGGCTACACCTTC.